This TCR beta chain was sequenced for a study of OX40 agonist ivuxolimab in advanced cancers. Regarding the study as a whole: With doses of 0.1-3.0 mg/kg, partial responders showed among the lowest clonal expansion. Doses of 0.1 to 3.0 mg/kg were accompanied by clonal expansion of CD4+ and CD8+ blood T cells by week 6.

In the case of this clone: No antigen is known for it. The sample has other DNA sequences that encode this CDR3 too.

The assay was immunoSEQ multiplex PCR, and TCRdb's table has in-frame clones only and misses some. The sample includes approximately 68,000 clones, almost 90% of them seen just once. Trimming removed 6 bases at V and 2 bases at J, with 10 bases between. From germline, CDR1 is ENHRY and CDR2 SYGVKD. CDR3 length: 13 residues. If patients had autoimmune disease history or systemic immunosuppression, they were excluded. Sampled blood was obtained at baseline, cycle 4 day 1, and cycle 7 day 1. The chain links TRBV10-3 to TRBJ1-2; no clear D gene. The sequenced sample was CD4+ or CD8+ T cells sorted from blood, obtained in a trial of the OX40 agonist ivuxolimab. The sequence derives from an adult with an advanced solid tumor such as melanoma, head and neck, liver or kidney cancer. The DNA of the CDR3 is TGTGCCATCAGGACGGTAGAGAACTATGGCTACACCTTC. Translating it yields CAIRTVENYGYTF.